Presented here are 24 T cell receptor beta chains from one specimen sequenced in a study of blood T cell repertoires in COVID-19. Using immunoSEQ multiplex PCR, the repertoire was profiled, and TCRdb retains in-frame clones only, with some absent. The sample holds 70,000 to 75,000 clones; around nine tenths are singletons and the top ten take about 9.8%. The sample consisted of peripheral blood. The receptors here all came from a human donor in a cohort sampled during active COVID-19.

This chain connects TRBV5-4 to TRBJ1-2; 7 bases fit TRBD1. CDR1 is SGHNT and CDR2 is YYREEE in the germline V gene (reference sequence). The CDR3 consists of 16 residues. With 0 bases clipped from V and 5 bases from J, the junction kept 10 bases outside the gene matches. This chain's CDR3 is CASSLERGQGSYGYTF. The CDR3 nucleotides read TGTGCCAGCAGCTTGGAGAGGGGGCAGGGGAGTTATGGCTACACCTTC.

The rearrangement uses TRBV19 and TRBJ2-3, with TRBD1 identical over 7 bases. The CDR3 extends over 14 amino acids. From germline, CDR1 is LNHDA and CDR2 SQIVND (reference sequence). V was clipped by 7 bases and J by 3 bases; unmatched bases: 7. DNA of the CDR3: TGTGCCAGTAACGCGGGCAGGGGGACAGATACGCAGTATTTT. It specifies CASNAGRGTDTQYF.

V usage is TRBV7-8 and J usage is TRBJ1-1; D may be TRBD1 (6 bases). The CDR3 runs 13 residues. Per the germline V gene, CDR1 is SGHVS and CDR2 is FQNEAQ. The V gene lost 1 base and the J gene lost 10 bases, with 13 bases spanning the gap. CDR3: CASSLERIGGAFF. CDR3 DNA sequence: TGTGCCAGCAGCTTAGAAAGGATAGGGGGAGCTTTCTTT.

The V call is TRBV7-9, the J call TRBJ1-5; TRBD1 matches 7 bases. The CDR3 is 16 amino acids. CDR1 is SEHNR, CDR2 FQNEAQ, per germline (reference sequence). V trimming: 1 base; J trimming: 4 bases; junction bases outside the gene matches: 7. CDR3 protein: CASSLGRPGQNQPQHF. The CDR3 DNA sequence: TGTGCCAGCAGCTTAGGAAGACCGGGACAGAATCAGCCCCAGCATTTT.

For the CDR3, the DNA is TGTGCCAGCAGCTTGGGGAAACAGGGGGTAACAGGAGAGACCCAGTACTTC. Translated, it gives CASSLGKQGVTGETQYF. The chain couples TRBV5-6 to TRBJ2-5; 8 bases align to TRBD1. Unmatched junction bases numbered 11, after V lost 0 bases and J lost 4 bases. The CDR3 consists of 17 residues. Per the germline V gene, CDR1 is SGHDT and CDR2 is YYEEEE.

The chain has TRBV19 and TRBJ2-7; D is uncertain. The CDR3 runs 13 residues. The germline V and J ends were trimmed by 1 base and 1 base, with 5 bases remaining between them. Germline V gives CDR1 LNHDA, CDR2 SQIVND (reference sequence). The CDR3 DNA is TGTGCCAGTAGTATAGCGGTGTCCTACGAGCAGTACTTC. It specifies CASSIAVSYEQYF.

The table lists this clone with a few counts. The chain joins TRBV28 to TRBJ1-5; D perhaps matches TRBD1 (6 bases). Per germline, CDR1 MDHEN and CDR2 SYDVKM. CDR3 length equals 17 residues. The V end was cut by 5 bases, the J end by 1 base, with 18 bases between. CDR3 sequence (DNA): TGTGCCAGCAGTCCCCTTCCTGGGACACCGAGCAATCAGCCCCAGCATTTT. It specifies CASSPLPGTPSNQPQHF.

The chain has TRBV7-3 and TRBJ2-5, with TRBD1 as a possible D gene (5 bases). The CDR3 length is 15 residues. Trimming removed 7 bases at V and 2 bases at J, with 17 bases between. In germline, CDR1 is SGHTA, CDR2 FQGTGA. This CDR3 is CASILKGRRQETQYF. Written as DNA, the CDR3 is TGTGCCAGCATCCTTAAGGGGCGGAGACAAGAGACCCAGTACTTC.

The rearrangement uses TRBV4-2 and TRBJ2-7; D remains unclear. The CDR3 runs 15 residues. The germline V and J ends were trimmed by 1 base and 4 bases, with 14 bases remaining between them. CDR1 and CDR2 (germline): LGHNA, YNFKEQ. Here the CDR3 DNA reads TGTGCCAGCAGCCAAGGGGTAGCCGCCTTGTACGAGCAGTACTTC. Translation gives CASSQGVAALYEQYF.

This chain connects TRBV6-2 or TRBV6-3 to TRBJ2-3; 8 positions match TRBD2. Per germline, CDR1 MNHEY and CDR2 SVGEGT. The CDR3 totals 14 residues. The V segment lost 6 bases and the J segment 3 bases; nucleotides outside the gene matches: 5. The CDR3 sequence: CASSLIAGTDTQYF. In DNA form, the CDR3 reads TGTGCCAGCAGCCTTATAGCGGGGACAGATACGCAGTATTTT.

The chain uses TRBV5-4 and TRBJ1-4; 11 nucleotides line up with TRBD1. Trimming cost V 1 base and J 7 bases; bases outside gene matches: 6. This CDR3 comprises 16 residues. Germline CDR1 and CDR2: SGHNT and YYREEE (reference sequence). The CDR3 protein is CASSLNMGQGGEKLFF. DNA for the CDR3: TGTGCCAGCAGCTTGAATATGGGACAGGGGGGTGAAAAACTGTTTTTT.

The rearrangement joins TRBV7-9 to TRBJ2-1; D possibly corresponds to TRBD2 (5 bases). The CDR3 has 15 residues. Germline V gene data show CDR1 as SEHNR and CDR2 as FQNEAQ (reference sequence). The germline V and J ends were trimmed by 5 bases and 2 bases, with 13 bases remaining between them. The CDR3: CASSRPPGTYNEQFF. The CDR3 DNA sequence: TGTGCCAGCAGCCGCCCCCCGGGAACCTACAATGAGCAGTTCTTC.

The rearrangement links TRBV4-3 to TRBJ2-1, with 9 nucleotides matching TRBD2. Trimming at V came to 2 bases and at J to 8 bases, leaving 7 bases not matched to a gene. The CDR3 consists of 15 residues. Germline values: CDR1 LGHNA, CDR2 YSLEER. CDR3 amino acids: CASSQTPSGADEQFF. CDR3 nucleotide sequence: TGCGCCAGCAGCCAAACCCCTAGCGGGGCCGATGAGCAGTTCTTC.

The chain combines TRBV4-1 with TRBJ2-2; D is ambiguous. The ends were cut back, 0 bases at V and 8 bases at J, with 16 bases in the middle. There are 16 residues in the CDR3. The germline gives CDR1 MGHRA, CDR2 YSYEKL. The CDR3 bases are TGCGCCAGCAGCCAAGATTTTGTCCGTTATATGGGGGAGCTGTTTTTT. Its protein is CASSQDFVRYMGELFF.

The chain uses TRBV27 and TRBJ2-1; no definite D call. The CDR3 has 18 residues. Trimming shortened V by 0 bases and J by 2 bases, and 17 bases separated the two germline ends. Germline assignment: CDR1 MNHEY and CDR2 SMNVEV (reference sequence). The CDR3 spells CASSLSVSVLVTYNEQFF. DNA of the CDR3: TGTGCCAGCAGTTTATCGGTCAGCGTCCTCGTGACCTACAATGAGCAGTTCTTC.

Turning to this clone: The junction departs from germline at one end; a sequencing error may be responsible. V and J are TRBV27 and TRBJ2-7, with D tentatively TRBD1 (5 bases). Germline assignment: CDR1 MNHEY and CDR2 SMNVEV (reference sequence). The CDR3 covers 15 residues. In DNA, the CDR3 is TGTGCCAGCAGTCTATCACCACAGGCCTCCTACGAGCAGTACTTC. It is translated as CASSLSPQASYEQYF.

In DNA form, the CDR3 reads TGTGCTAGTGGTTTGGTACCCTCGACAGGGACTAATGAAAAACTGTTTTTT. It codes for CASGLVPSTGTNEKLFF. The chain links TRBV12-5 to TRBJ1-4, with TRBD1 matching over 7 bases. Germline V gene sequence: CDR1 LGHNT, CDR2 FRNRAP. Trimming at V came to 0 bases and at J to 2 bases, leaving 6 bases not matched to a gene. The CDR3 extends over 17 amino acids.

The genes are TRBV27 and TRBJ2-7, with D possibly being TRBD1 (5 bases). In germline, CDR1 is MNHEY, CDR2 SMNVEV (reference sequence). V shed 2 bases and J shed 2 bases, with 10 bases lying between them. The CDR3 consists of 14 residues. The DNA of the CDR3 is TGTGCCAGCAGTTTAGGGCAGGGTCCCTACGAGCAGTACTTC. It encodes CASSLGQGPYEQYF.

As DNA, the CDR3 is TGTGCCAGCGCTCAGGGAACTAATGAAAAACTGTTTTTT. This codes for CASAQGTNEKLFF. The chain joins TRBV28 to TRBJ1-4; maybe TRBD1 (5 bases). The germline CDR1 and CDR2 sequences are MDHEN and SYDVKM. V was pared by 8 bases and J by 1 base, with 8 bases between. The CDR3 is 13 amino acids.

This chain links TRBV27 with TRBJ2-1; 12 nucleotides align to TRBD2. Looked up from germline, CDR1 is MNHEY and CDR2 is SMNVEV (reference sequence). V lost 5 bases, J lost 6 bases, and 17 bases stayed unmatched. The CDR3 contains 19 residues. CDR3 amino acids: CASSSPPGRTSGKGNEQFF. CDR3 bases: TGTGCCAGCAGTAGTCCGCCCGGTAGGACTAGCGGGAAGGGCAATGAGCAGTTCTTC.

This clone was detected a few times. The rearrangement uses TRBV2 and TRBJ2-7, with TRBD1 identical over 9 bases. Trimming cost V 6 bases and J 3 bases; bases outside gene matches: 6. The CDR3 covers 14 residues. Germline V CDR1 and CDR2: SNHLY, FYNNEI. The CDR3 sequence: CASSDTGGGYEQYF. The CDR3, as DNA: TGTGCCAGCAGCGACACAGGGGGCGGCTACGAGCAGTACTTC. Variable domain in full (rest from reference TRBV2 and TRBJ2-7): EPEVTQTPSHQVTQMGQEVILRCVPISNHLYFYWYRQILGQKVEFLVSFYNNEISEKSEIFDDQFSVERPDGSNFTLKIRSTKLEDSAMYFCASSDTGGGYEQYFGPGTRLTVT.

The rearrangement joins TRBV28 to TRBJ1-2; D unresolved. The germline CDR1 and CDR2 sequences are MDHEN and SYDVKM. Trimming left V 4 bases short and J 7 bases short, with 7 bases between. The CDR3 has 11 residues. The CDR3: CASSSDTGYTF. CDR3 nucleotide sequence: TGTGCCAGCAGTTCCGACACTGGCTACACCTTC.

This chain connects TRBV15 to TRBJ1-6; 9 nucleotides align to TRBD1. This CDR3 contains 18 residues. Germline lookup yields CDR1 LNHNV and CDR2 YYDKDF (reference sequence). V was clipped by 1 base and J by 9 bases; unmatched bases: 13. The CDR3 loop is CATSRAGQGSLRFSPLHF. CDR3 coding DNA: TGTGCCACCAGCAGAGCTGGACAGGGGAGTTTGCGATTTTCACCCCTCCACTTT.

This chain links TRBV30 with TRBJ2-1, with 9 bases fitting TRBD2. Trimming at V came to 5 bases and at J to 7 bases, leaving 6 bases not matched to a gene. The CDR3 extends over 13 amino acids. The germline V gene encodes CDR1 GTSNPN and CDR2 SVGIG (reference sequence). The CDR3 DNA follows: TGTGCCTGGTATAGCGGGAGAGTTAATGAGCAGTTCTTC. This gives the protein CAWYSGRVNEQFF.